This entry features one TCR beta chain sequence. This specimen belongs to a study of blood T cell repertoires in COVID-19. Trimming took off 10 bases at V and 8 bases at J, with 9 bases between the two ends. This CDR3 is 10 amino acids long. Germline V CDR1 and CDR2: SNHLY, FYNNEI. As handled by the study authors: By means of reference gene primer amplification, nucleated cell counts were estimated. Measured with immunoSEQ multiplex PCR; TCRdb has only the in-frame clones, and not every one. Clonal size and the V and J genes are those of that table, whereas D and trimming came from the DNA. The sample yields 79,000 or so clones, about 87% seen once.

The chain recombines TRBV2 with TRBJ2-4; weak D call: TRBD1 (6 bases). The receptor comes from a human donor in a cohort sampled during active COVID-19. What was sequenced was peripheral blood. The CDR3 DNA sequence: TGTGCCACGAACAGGGACATTCAGTACTTC. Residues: CATNRDIQYF.